One sample yielded the 15 T cell receptor beta chains listed below, sequenced in a study of cytomegalovirus exposure and HLA in healthy donors. The PCR ran on 60 Vbeta and 13 Jbeta primers. Repertoires were generated with immunoSEQ multiplex PCR, while TCRdb's copy carries only in-frame clones and drops some. Of around 130,000 clones in the sample, 75% to 85% were seen once. Sequenced sample: PBMCs. The receptors derive from a girl aged 2 to 10 in good health and CMV-seronegative.

The V gene is TRBV27, the J gene TRBJ1-1; D not certain. CDR3 length: 16 residues. Trimming removed 2 bases from V and 0 bases from J, with 13 bases in between. In germline, CDR1 is MNHEY, CDR2 SMNVEV (reference sequence). In DNA, the CDR3 is TGTGCCAGCAGTTTACAAGTGGGCCCGATGAACACTGAAGCTTTCTTT. Translation gives CASSLQVGPMNTEAFF.

This clone was detected only a few times. The chain links TRBV6-4 to TRBJ1-2; 12 bases line up with TRBD1. V gave up 3 bases and J gave up 7 bases; unmatched junction bases: 3. The germline gives CDR1 MRHNA, CDR2 SNTAGT. CDR3 length equals 14 residues. The CDR3 protein is CASSEGQGAGGYTF. The CDR3 DNA reads as TGTGCCAGCAGTGAGGGACAGGGGGCCGGTGGCTACACCTTC.

This clone was counted a single time. The J gene is TRBJ2-7, the V gene TRBV2; 9 bases map to TRBD2. CDR1 is SNHLY and CDR2 is FYNNEI in the germline V gene. The CDR3 has 15 amino acids. The V segment lost 1 base and the J segment 4 bases; nucleotides outside the gene matches: 5. The CDR3 region is CASSEEAGGTYEQYF. Here the CDR3 DNA reads TGTGCCAGCAGTGAAGAAGCGGGGGGAACGTACGAGCAGTACTTC.

The V and J genes are TRBV30 and TRBJ2-1, with 7 positions matching TRBD2. The CDR3 totals 14 residues. Per germline, CDR1 GTSNPN and CDR2 SVGIG (reference sequence). The J segment lost 5 bases and the V segment lost 0 bases, leaving 4 bases of the junction unmatched. The CDR3 spells CAWSVSGKDNEQFF. The CDR3, as DNA: TGTGCCTGGAGTGTAAGCGGGAAGGACAATGAGCAGTTCTTC.

This chain joins TRBV4-2 and TRBJ2-5; TRBD2 matches at 14 bases. CDR1 and CDR2 from the germline V gene are LGHNA and YNFKEQ. V was clipped by 3 bases and J by 4 bases; unmatched bases: 16. The CDR3 contains 20 residues. The DNA of the CDR3 is TGTGCCAGCAGCCAGTCTCCCGGGACTAGCGGGGGAGAGTGGGGAGAGACCCAGTACTTC. This encodes CASSQSPGTSGGEWGETQYF.

This chain uses TRBV11-1 with TRBJ1-1; TRBD1 agrees at 7 bases. The CDR3 consists of 13 residues. Looked up from germline, CDR1 is SGHAT and CDR2 is FQDESV (reference sequence). Trimming removed 5 bases from V and 5 bases from J; junction bases left unmatched: 5. In nucleotides, the CDR3 is TGTGCCAGCAGCGTACAGGGGAGAACTGAAGCTTTCTTT. Translation gives CASSVQGRTEAFF.

The rearrangement links TRBV5-1 to TRBJ2-7; TRBD2 matches 7 bases. This CDR3 comprises 13 residues. Germline-derived CDR1 and CDR2 are SGHRS and YFSETQ. With V trimmed by 3 bases and J by 4 bases, 4 bases remained unmatched. DNA for the CDR3: TGCGCCAGCAGCTGGGGGGGATTATACGAGCAGTACTTC. Protein product: CASSWGGLYEQYF.

This clone was recorded only once. This chain connects TRBV19 to TRBJ1-1; D possibly corresponds to TRBD1 (5 bases). Germline V gene data show CDR1 as LNHDA and CDR2 as SQIVND (reference sequence). This CDR3 is 14 amino acids long. V shed 8 bases and J shed 1 base, with 14 bases lying between them. The CDR3 loop is CASSGRGANTEAFF. For the CDR3, the DNA is TGTGCCAGTTCAGGGCGCGGAGCGAACACTGAAGCTTTCTTT.

This clone has only one observation. The chain is built from TRBV19 and TRBJ2-7, with a possible D match to TRBD1 (5 bases). Trimming removed 0 bases from V and 3 bases from J, with 24 bases in between. The germline V gene encodes CDR1 LNHDA and CDR2 SQIVND (reference sequence). The CDR3 sequence is 19 residues long. This CDR3 is CASSIDGAVSLTNFYEQYF. In DNA form, the CDR3 reads TGTGCCAGTAGTATAGATGGGGCCGTCTCCCTGACCAATTTCTACGAGCAGTACTTC.

The sample holds one count of this clone. This sequence joins TRBV6-5 and TRBJ1-1; TRBD1 might be the D (6 bases). The CDR3 is 13 amino acids. The V and J ends lost 6 bases and 5 bases respectively, with 13 bases between them. Germline assignment: CDR1 MNHEY and CDR2 SVGAGI. DNA for the CDR3: TGTGCCAGCAGGGCGACAGGTTGGACTGAAGCTTTCTTT. Translating gives CASRATGWTEAFF.

CDR3 coding DNA: TGTGCCAGCAGCACCCCCGGGACAGGGGGAGAGGAGCAGTACTTC. The encoded protein is CASSTPGTGGEEQYF. The genes are TRBV5-4 and TRBJ2-7, with TRBD1 identical over 11 bases. Looked up from germline, CDR1 is SGHNT and CDR2 is YYREEE (reference sequence). V trimming: 4 bases; J trimming: 7 bases; junction bases outside the gene matches: 10. The CDR3 contains 15 residues. Together with reference TRBV5-4 and TRBJ2-7, the CDR3 gives the full variable domain: ETGVTQSPTHLIKTRGQQVTLRCSSQSGHNTVSWYQQALGQGPQFIFQYYREEENGRGNFPPRFSGLQFPNYSSELNVNALELDDSALYLCASSTPGTGGEEQYFGPGTRLTVT.

V is TRBV11-3 and J is TRBJ2-3; D remains ambiguous. CDR1 and CDR2 from the germline V gene are SGHNT and YENEEA. Trimming removed 1 base from V and 5 bases from J, with 4 bases in between. CDR3 length: 12 amino acids. CDR3 residues: CASSLAGDTQYF. CDR3 DNA: TGTGCCAGCAGCTTAGCGGGAGATACGCAGTATTTT.

The rearrangement joins TRBV6-5 to TRBJ2-1; the D gene is possibly TRBD2 (7 bases). Germline V CDR1 and CDR2: MNHEY, SVGAGI. The CDR3 contains 14 residues. Trimming removed 8 bases at V and 4 bases at J, with 15 bases between. This CDR3 reads CASGRGAFYNEQFF. The CDR3 nucleotides are TGTGCCAGCGGACGGGGGGCCTTTTACAATGAGCAGTTCTTC.

The gene calls are TRBV29-1 and TRBJ1-5; a possible D gene is TRBD1 (5 bases). The CDR3 contains 14 residues. Trimming removed 1 base from V and 5 bases from J, with 12 bases in between. Germline CDR1 reads SQVTM; CDR2 reads ANQGSEA. The CDR3 is CSVEGGKGHQPQHF. CDR3 sequence (DNA): TGCAGCGTTGAAGGGGGTAAGGGGCATCAGCCCCAGCATTTT.

This clone was observed a handful of times. The chain has TRBV19 and TRBJ1-5, with D unresolved. From germline, CDR1 is LNHDA and CDR2 SQIVND (reference sequence). The CDR3 has 12 residues. V was shortened by 4 bases and J by 10 bases, with 11 bases between the two germline ends. The DNA for the CDR3 is TGTGCCAGTAGTACCCTCCGCGGCCCCCAGCATTTT. Its translation: CASSTLRGPQHF.